This T cell receptor (beta chain) came from a study of blood T cell repertoires in COVID-19. Turning to the study itself: Material from acute and convalescent COVID-19 was sourced from the United States, Italy and Spain. Sources were T cells, B-cell-depleted T cells, or PBMCs; the material itself was cDNA or gDNA.

The CDR3 has 13 residues. V lost 5 bases and J lost 7; bases outside the gene matches: 6. In the original analysis: Reference gene primer amplification gave estimated nucleated cell counts. The repertoire was sequenced with immunoSEQ multiplex PCR; TCRdb's copy has only in-frame clones and lacks some. D and trimming come from the DNA, and the V and J calls and clone size come from that table. This table has 100,000 to 150,000 clones, roughly 80% appearing once. The sequenced sample consisted of peripheral blood. The chain has TRBV12-3 or TRBV12-4 and TRBJ1-2; 8 nucleotides match TRBD1. The receptor was isolated from a human donor in a cohort sampled during active COVID-19. The CDR3: CASSPTGVGGYTF. For the CDR3, the DNA is TGTGCCAGCAGTCCGACAGGGGTAGGTGGCTACACCTTC.